This T cell receptor beta chain is drawn from a study of memory CD4+ T cells and cytomegalovirus serostatus. Background on the study: Of the healthy Belgian adults, 8 to 10 were CMV seropositive and 24 seronegative. Study observations and caveats: Repertoires predicted CMV serostatus with median bootstrapped AUC of around 0.96. Suggested: most of the CMV-linked TCR signature lies in CD4+ memory cells.

With regard to this clone: Its antigen is currently unknown.

Losses at the gene ends were 5 bases for V and 4 bases for J; bases not matched to a gene: 2. The CDR3 runs to 13 residues. Germline V lookup: CDR1 SGHVS, CDR2 FNYEAQ. The protocol was immunoSEQ multiplex PCR, while the TCRdb copy is restricted to in-frame clones and leaves out a portion. The table records about 52,000 clones, about 80% of them present only once. Single viable CD3+CD4+CD8-CD45RO+ cells were sorted as the memory CD4+ T cells. The sequenced sample was memory CD4+ T cells from blood. This chain joins TRBV7-6 and TRBJ2-7; 10 bases match TRBD1. This TCR came from an adult in good health and CMV-seropositive. The CDR3, as DNA: TGTGCCAGCAGCGGACAGGGGGTTTACGAGCAGTACTTC. Amino acid sequence: CASSGQGVYEQYF.